This TCR beta chain was sequenced in a study of radiotherapy plus CTLA-4 blockade in lung cancer. Chemo-refractory metastatic non-small-cell lung cancer patients were treated with focal radiation plus CTLA-4 blockade with ipilimumab. With regard to this clone: The antigen remains undetermined.

Study outcomes and limitations: Best predicting response, reportedly, were early blood T cell clone dynamics, with interferon-beta.

The data were produced by immunoSEQ multiplex PCR, yet TCRdb's version contains in-frame clones alone and is incomplete. The table lists 30,000 to 40,000 clones, around 70% of them singletons. This receptor was obtained from a human donor with non-small cell lung cancer who had stable disease on radiotherapy plus ipilimumab. Sequencing used peripheral blood, obtained from a patient treated with radiotherapy plus ipilimumab.

CDR3 region: CASSSTGTSNYEQYF. The CDR3 nucleotides read TGTGCCAGCAGTTCCACCGGGACTAGCAACTACGAGCAGTACTTC. This chain uses TRBV6-5 with TRBJ2-7; 9 bases fit TRBD2. The CDR3 spans 15 residues. V gave up 4 bases and J gave up 3 bases; unmatched junction bases: 7. Germline V lookup: CDR1 MNHEY, CDR2 SVGAGI.